Listed below are T cell receptor beta chains from one sample, sequenced in a study of blood T cell repertoires in COVID-19. Libraries were prepared by immunoSEQ multiplex PCR; TCRdb keeps only in-frame clonotypes and omits some of them. The sample comprises 150,000 to 200,000 clones, more than 75% of which are singletons, and 2% to 3% rests with the top ten. Source material: peripheral blood. The receptors were sampled from a man in his late teens or twenties with acute or convalescent COVID-19. CDR3s include the opening cysteine and the closing phenylalanine or tryptophan. A D gene is named only where the DNA matches it firmly. Clone size, where shown, is once, few, many, or a class for clones that have expanded.

>-|TRBJ2-7|TRBD1|TRBV9
CASSVRGDRDEQYF
TGTGCCAGCAGCGTACGGGGGGACAGGGACGAGCAGTACTTC
>once|TRBJ2-7|-|TRBV12-3/TRBV12-4
CASRQASTYEQYF
TGTGCCAGCAGACAGGCGTCAACCTACGAGCAGTACTTC
>-|TRBJ1-1|TRBD1|TRBV6-2/TRBV6-3
CASSRAGTGENTEAFF
TGTGCCAGCAGCCGCGCGGGGACAGGGGAGAACACTGAAGCTTTCTTT
>-|TRBJ2-1|TRBD2|TRBV3-1/TRBV3-2
CASSHSPGLAGYNEQFF
TGTGCCAGCAGCCACTCCCCGGGACTAGCGGGGTACAATGAGCAGTTCTTC
>-|TRBJ2-7|-|TRBV11-2
CASSLGSSFYEQYF
TGTGCCAGCAGCTTAGGAAGCTCCTTCTACGAGCAGTACTTC
>-|TRBJ2-2|TRBD1|TRBV7-9
CASSRTGGNTGELFF
TGTGCCAGCAGCCGCACAGGGGGCAACACCGGGGAGCTGTTTTTT
>-|TRBJ1-5|-|TRBV7-8
CASSFQQGENQPQHF
TGTGCCAGCAGTTTTCAACAGGGTGAGAATCAGCCCCAGCATTTT
>-|TRBJ2-7|-|TRBV19
CASSSRANSYEQYF
TGTGCCAGTTCCTCGAGGGCTAACTCCTACGAGCAGTACTTC
>-|TRBJ2-3|TRBD2|TRBV3-1/TRBV3-2
CASSLGRETDTQYF
TGTGCCAGCAGCCTCGGGAGGGAGACAGATACGCAGTATTTT
>-|TRBJ1-4|TRBD1|TRBV5-1
CASSPDRGTNEKLFF
TGCGCCAGCAGCCCAGACAGGGGAACTAATGAAAAACTGTTTTTT
>once|TRBJ1-4|TRBD1|TRBV7-8
CASSRRGDRGEKLFF
TGTGCCAGCAGCCGCCGTGGGGACAGGGGTGAAAAACTGTTTTTT
>-|TRBJ2-7|-|TRBV30
CAWSVRQAGEQYF
TGTGCCTGGAGTGTACGGCAGGCGGGCGAGCAGTACTTC
>-|TRBJ1-2|-|TRBV24-1
CATSGTAGNYGYTF
TGTGCCACCAGTGGGACAGCCGGAAACTATGGCTACACCTTC
>-|TRBJ1-1|-|TRBV10-1
CASSSQGNTEAFF
TGCGCCAGCAGTTCTCAGGGGAACACTGAAGCTTTCTTT
>once|TRBJ2-5|TRBD1|TRBV6-5
CASSYWGTGVETQYF
TGTGCCAGCAGTTACTGGGGGACAGGGGTGGAGACCCAGTACTTC
>-|TRBJ1-2|-|TRBV29-1
CSVSTGASYGYTF
TGCAGCGTTAGTACAGGTGCGAGCTATGGCTACACCTTC
>-|TRBJ1-1|TRBD1|TRBV5-1
CASSLTTGGNTEAFF
TGCGCCAGCAGCTTGACCACAGGGGGCAACACTGAAGCTTTCTTT
>once|TRBJ1-2|TRBD1|TRBV19
CASSIPPHRGGYTF
TGTGCCAGTAGTATCCCTCCTCACAGGGGTGGCTACACCTTC
>-|TRBJ2-2|-|TRBV7-9
CASSLGGNGELFF
TGTGCCAGCAGCTTAGGAGGGAACGGGGAGCTGTTTTTT
>-|TRBJ1-4|TRBD1|TRBV10-3
CAISLELTGAEKLFF
TGTGCCATCAGTTTGGAACTTACAGGGGCCGAAAAACTGTTTTTT
>once|TRBJ1-1|-|TRBV13
CASTRGGHGTEAFF
TGTGCCAGCACCCGCGGGGGGCACGGCACTGAAGCTTTCTTT
>-|TRBJ1-4|TRBD1|TRBV2
CASSVWTGEAEKLFF
TGTGCCAGCAGTGTCTGGACAGGGGAGGCTGAAAAACTGTTTTTT
>-|TRBJ1-1|-|TRBV25-1
CASSEYAFGSSTEAFF
TGTGCCAGCAGTGAATATGCTTTCGGGAGTTCCACTGAAGCTTTCTTT
>-|TRBJ1-5|-|TRBV15
CATSNDRLNQPQHF
TGTGCCACCAGCAACGACAGGCTCAATCAGCCCCAGCATTTT
>-|TRBJ2-1|TRBD2|TRBV24-1
CATSRTSGSNEQFF
TGTGCCACCAGCCGGACTAGCGGGAGCAATGAGCAGTTCTTC
>-|TRBJ2-5|TRBD1|TRBV4-2
CASSQGRTGRQETQYF
TGTGCCAGCAGCCAAGGACGGACAGGGAGACAAGAGACCCAGTACTTC
>-|TRBJ2-1|-|TRBV12-5
CASGLTNDRSSYNEQFF
TGTGCTAGTGGTTTGACAAACGACAGAAGCTCCTACAATGAGCAGTTCTTC
>-|TRBJ1-2|TRBD1|TRBV18
CASSPDKDRDRYGYTF
TGTGCCAGCTCCCCCGATAAAGACAGGGATCGATATGGCTACACCTTC
>-|TRBJ2-6|-|TRBV5-5
CASTYAGTSGANVLTF
TGTGCCAGCACCTACGCAGGCACCTCTGGGGCCAACGTCCTGACTTTC
>-|TRBJ2-5|TRBD1|TRBV9
CASSDNRDRGKLQETQYF
TGTGCCAGCAGCGACAACCGGGACAGGGGAAAGCTCCAAGAGACCCAGTACTTC
>-|TRBJ1-2|TRBD1|TRBV9
CASSVETGQGAVGYTF
TGTGCCAGCAGCGTCGAGACGGGACAGGGGGCGGTCGGCTACACCTTC
>-|TRBJ2-2|TRBD1|TRBV5-6
CASRIGQDPTGELFF
TGTGCCAGCAGAATAGGACAGGACCCCACCGGGGAGCTGTTTTTT
>-|TRBJ1-3|-|TRBV5-1
CASSDSTGSAGNTIYF
TGCGCCAGCAGCGATTCGACAGGTTCAGCTGGAAACACCATATATTTT
>-|TRBJ1-5|-|TRBV6-6
CASSYSAGQPYQPQHF
TGTGCCAGCAGTTACTCGGCAGGACAGCCATATCAGCCCCAGCATTTT
>-|TRBJ1-2|-|TRBV3-1/TRBV3-2
CASSPQGNYGYTF
TGTGCCAGCAGCCCCCAGGGAAACTATGGCTACACCTTC
>-|TRBJ1-5|TRBD1|TRBV7-9
CASSQTGEYAQPQHF
TGTGCCAGCAGCCAGACAGGGGAGTACGCTCAGCCCCAGCATTTT
>-|TRBJ1-2|-|TRBV6-6
CASTPGLWVKGYTF
TGTGCCAGCACCCCGGGACTGTGGGTGAAAGGCTACACCTTC
>-|TRBJ1-1|-|TRBV5-5
CASSLGRANTEAFF
TGTGCCAGCAGCTTGGGGCGGGCGAACACTGAAGCTTTCTTT
>few|TRBJ1-5|-|TRBV30
CAWSVGGNQPQHF
TGTGCCTGGAGTGTAGGGGGCAATCAGCCCCAGCATTTT
>-|TRBJ1-1|TRBD1|TRBV12-5
CASALTGMNTEAFF
TGTGCTAGTGCCCTGACAGGGATGAACACTGAAGCTTTCTTT
>-|TRBJ2-7|-|TRBV11-2
CASSSKTGTLYPYEQYF
TGTGCCAGCAGCTCAAAGACCGGGACACTATATCCCTACGAGCAGTACTTC
>-|TRBJ1-2|-|TRBV6-5
CASSYQNGYTF
TGTGCCAGCAGTTACCAGAATGGCTACACCTTC
>once|TRBJ1-1|-|TRBV27
CASSTRRNTEAFF
TGTGCCAGCAGTACACGGAGGAACACTGAAGCTTTCTTT
>many|TRBJ1-1|-|TRBV27
CASSPNTEAFF
TGTGCCAGCAGTCCTAACACTGAAGCTTTCTTT
>-|TRBJ2-5|-|TRBV6-4
CASSARGGEIQYF
TGTGCCAGCAGTGCCAGGGGTGGGGAGATCCAGTACTTC
>-|TRBJ2-4|-|TRBV30
CAWRDSLLAKNIQYF
TGTGCCTGGAGGGACTCACTTCTAGCCAAAAACATTCAGTACTTC
>-|TRBJ1-1|-|TRBV5-1
CASSSAYGEAFF
TGCGCCAGCAGCTCTGCTTACGGTGAAGCTTTCTTT
>-|TRBJ1-4|-|TRBV5-8
CASSLAAGSPVNEKLFF
TGTGCCAGCAGCTTGGCCGCGGGAAGTCCAGTTAATGAAAAACTGTTTTTT
>once|TRBJ1-1|-|TRBV14
CASSQISGRMNTEAFF
TGTGCCAGCAGCCAGATCTCCGGGAGAATGAACACTGAAGCTTTCTTT
>few|TRBJ1-2|-|TRBV7-6
CASSLQGFYGYTF
TGTGCCAGCAGCCTACAGGGATTCTATGGCTACACCTTC
>-|TRBJ2-3|TRBD2|TRBV27
CASSLSRGSKTDTQYF
TGTGCCAGCAGTTTATCGCGCGGGAGTAAGACAGATACGCAGTATTTT